This entry describes one T cell receptor beta chain. After removal of 6 bases from V and 6 bases from J, the junction contained 14 bases not matched to a gene. The CDR3 length is 16 residues. The germline gives CDR1 MDHEN, CDR2 SYDVKM. The sample belongs to a study of T-cell reconstitution after alpha-beta-depleted transplantation in children. Unique molecular identifiers were incorporated into the prepared TCRbeta library. One entry per CDR3 protein results from TCRdb running MiXCR on the PCR reads. This table holds approximately 520,000 distinct CDR3 sequences, around a third found once. The chain carries TRBV28 and TRBJ1-2; 9 bases map to TRBD1. This sequence originates from a human donor who donated a stem cell graft to a child with aplastic anemia. Sequenced material: PBMCs from the stem cell graft donor, taken from the stem cell graft. The CDR3: CASSPNRGLLGDGYTF. The CDR3 region has the DNA TGTGCCAGCAGCCCAAACAGGGGGCTTCTGGGTGATGGCTACACCTTC.